A single TCR beta chain is shown here with its context. What it recognizes is unknown. The CDR3 loop spans 14 amino acids. V gave up 0 bases and J gave up 3 bases, with 9 bases separating them. Germline V gives CDR1 SGDLS, CDR2 YYNGEE. This sample was included in a study of blood T cells in healthy people across ages. Overall study results and limits: Donors of long life had a larger count of naive CD4+ cells and greater diversity than aged donors.

For the second PCR, which ran for roughly 6 to 12 cycles, a sample-barcoded 5' primer and a J-beta primer mix were used. Each CDR3 protein gets one entry after TCRdb re-called the 5' RACE reads with MiXCR. The data hold some 1.4 million distinct CDR3 sequences, with 42% observed a single time. The chain is built from TRBV9 and TRBJ1-2, with TRBD1 as a possible D gene (6 bases). The clonotype was recovered from a woman aged 18-30 years in good health. Sequencing used blood. The CDR3 DNA reads as TGTGCCAGCAGCGTAGAGCGGACAGACTATGGCTACACCTTC. Translation gives CASSVERTDYGYTF.